This T cell receptor beta chain came from a study of blood T cell repertoires in COVID-19 (TCRdb year 2020). Concerning the study at large: The collaborator samples originated in the United States, Italy and Spain and spanned the acute and convalescent phases of COVID-19. The material from the prospective study consisted of cDNA or gDNA derived from T cells, B-cell-depleted T cells, or PBMCs. The samples were drawn from the first 160 participants of the ongoing ImmuneRACE study and from roughly 1,300 subjects provided by 6 global collaborators. The sample metadata nearly always contained a de-identified subject ID, COVID-19 status, age in years and sex. Where available, HLA class I and class II types were taken from metadata supplied by the sample provider and were not determined by assay-based typing. Subjects who had been exposed to COVID-19, were actively infected with it, or had recovered from it provided the deeply sampled blood TCRbeta repertoires that made up the dataset. A freely available public database, intended as a resource for researchers studying the immune response to SARS-CoV-2, is where the repertoires were released.

Details on this clone: Its antigen is still unknown. No per-base quality is available; no much larger clone lies one base away.

TCRbeta CDR3 regions were amplified from genomic DNA by means of the immunoSEQ Assay, a bias-controlled multiplex PCR. As for how the authors treated the data: Nucleated cell counts per sample were estimated from amplification of reference gene primers within the assay. To quantify the absolute abundance of each unique TCRbeta CDR3 rearrangement, sequence reads were collapsed and filtered. For each sample, productive Simpson clonality was calculated as the square root of Simpson's diversity index over productive rearrangements. TCRdb re-hosts the immuneACCESS table, in-frame sequences only. Its copies lack some clones; in the studies checked, an unresolved V gene accounts for under half of them, and the cause for the rest is not known. V, J and clone size derive from that table, while D and trimming were established from the DNA sequence. This sample has fewer than 100,000 clones in its table, and about nine tenths of those were observed once. The ten top clones hold approximately 17% of the sample.

Broader findings and caveats from the paper: Clinical and demographic metadata were provided uncurated, with the amount varying by source and participant.

Whole blood was collected in K2EDTA tubes by collaborating institutions according to the institutions' own protocols. For TCRbeta analysis, collaborator samples were shipped as frozen whole blood, as isolated PBMCs, or as DNA extracted from either sample type. The TCR was taken from an elderly man in a cohort sampled during active COVID-19. Specimen: peripheral blood.

Here the CDR3 is given as CASSQDQLRGGDTQYF. The nucleotide sequence reads as follows: TGTGCCAGCAGCCAAGATCAATTACGGGGGGGAGATACGCAGTATTTT. The sequence joins TRBV3-1 (or the pseudogene TRBV3-2) to TRBJ2-3, and 8 bases in between align with TRBD2. The CDR3 measures 16 amino acids from cysteine to phenylalanine. The kept DNA is CDR3 alone, 48 bases in frame from the first base. The V end gives up 0 bases and the J end 5 bases, leaving 7 bases in the junction not matched to a gene. CDR1 and CDR2, per the germline V gene (reference sequence), are LGHDT and YNNKEL.